These 30 T cell receptor beta chains were all obtained from the same sample, sequenced in a study of blood T cell repertoires in COVID-19 (dated by TCRdb to 2018 to 2020). Library generation was performed with the immunoSEQ multiplex PCR assay. TCRdb took over this immuneACCESS table, retaining in-frame rearrangements with V and J assigned. Such tables are incomplete; in checked studies, under half of the missing clones stem from an unresolved V gene, and the remainder is unexplained. The sample contains a few hundred thousand clones, about nine tenths of them found a single time. Jointly, the top ten make up around 2.1% of the sample. The specimen sequenced was peripheral blood. These receptors came from a man in his fifties with acute or convalescent COVID-19.

CDR3 DNA: TGTGCCAGTAGTTATTATGGTAGCGGGGGATACAATGAGCAGTTCTTC. It translates to CASSYYGSGGYNEQFF. The V gene is TRBV19, the J gene TRBJ2-1; 9 bases align to TRBD2. This CDR3 region has 16 residues. Trimming at V came to 5 bases and at J to 4 bases, leaving 9 bases not matched to a gene. The germline V gene encodes CDR1 LNHDA and CDR2 SQIVND (reference sequence).

This clone is a singleton in its sample. The genes are TRBV6-5 and TRBJ2-7; 9 bases map to TRBD1. V lost 5 bases and J lost 4; bases outside the gene matches: 9. The CDR3 contains 15 residues. Germline V gives CDR1 MNHEY, CDR2 SVGAGI. As DNA, the CDR3 is TGTGCCAGCAGTACCACCGGGACAGGGTTTTACGAGCAGTACTTC. The encoded protein is CASSTTGTGFYEQYF.

This sequence joins TRBV13 and TRBJ2-3; 10 nucleotides match TRBD2. Germline V gives CDR1 PRHDT, CDR2 FYEKMQ (reference sequence). Germline trimming cut 5 bases from V and 3 bases from J; bases unmatched to any gene: 20. CDR3 length equals 20 residues. The CDR3 DNA is TGTGCCAGCAGCCCAATAGGCACAAGCGGGGGGGCAGTGGCTACAGATACGCAGTATTTT. Its translation is CASSPIGTSGGAVATDTQYF.

The count of this clone is one. The sample holds other DNA sequences that translate to the same CDR3. The J gene is TRBJ2-2, the V gene TRBV18; 8 bases fit TRBD1. CDR3 length: 14 residues. CDR1 and CDR2 from the germline V gene are KGHSH and LQKENI. With 2 bases clipped from V and 5 bases from J, the junction kept 1 base outside the gene matches. The CDR3: CASSPGQGTGELFF. CDR3 in DNA: TGTGCCAGCTCACCAGGACAGGGAACCGGGGAGCTGTTTTTT.

V is TRBV7-9 and J is TRBJ2-7; no clear D gene. Germline V gives CDR1 SEHNR, CDR2 FQNEAQ (reference sequence). CDR3 size: 13 residues. Trimming removed 0 bases at V and 5 bases at J, with 8 bases between. The CDR3 nucleotides are TGTGCCAGCAGCTTAGCCGGGTTTGACGAGCAGTACTTC. Its protein product is CASSLAGFDEQYF. The full variable domain, with the rest looked up from reference TRBV7-9 and TRBJ2-7, is DTGVSQNPRHKITKRGQNVTFRCDPISEHNRLYWYRQTLGQGPEFLTYFQNEAQLEKSRLLSDRFSAERPKGSFSTLEIQRTEQGDSAMYLCASSLAGFDEQYFGPGTRLTVT.

This chain uses TRBV7-2 with TRBJ1-2; 7 positions agree with TRBD1. In germline, CDR1 is SGHTA, CDR2 FQGNSA. This CDR3 comprises 13 residues. V lost 1 base, J lost 7 bases, and 3 bases stayed unmatched. The CDR3 nucleotides read TGTGCCAGCAGCTTAGAAGGGGGCGCTGGCTACACCTTC. Translation: CASSLEGGAGYTF.

V usage is TRBV15 and J usage is TRBJ2-1; the D gene is possibly TRBD2 (5 bases). Germline loops: CDR1 LNHNV, CDR2 YYDKDF (reference sequence). This CDR3 is built from 12 residues. Trimming shortened V by 0 bases and J by 9 bases, and 6 bases separated the two germline ends. The CDR3 sequence is CATSREGGEQFF. The CDR3 nucleotides are TGTGCCACCAGCAGAGAAGGAGGTGAGCAGTTCTTC.

The rearrangement uses TRBV19 and TRBJ1-4; 7 nucleotides agree with TRBD1. J lost 5 bases, V lost 4 bases, and 7 bases had no gene match. The V gene's germline CDR1 is LNHDA and CDR2 SQIVND (reference sequence). This CDR3 has 15 residues. The CDR3 DNA sequence: TGTGCCAGTAGTAACCCGACAGGGATAAATGAAAAACTGTTTTTT. It specifies CASSNPTGINEKLFF.

The chain carries TRBV9 and TRBJ2-7; TRBD1 matches at 7 bases. Germline-derived CDR1 and CDR2 are SGDLS and YYNGEE. This CDR3 spans 17 amino acids. V gave up 1 base and J gave up 0 bases; unmatched junction bases: 10. The CDR3 nucleotides read TGTGCCAGCAGCGTAAGCCGTGAGACAGGGCCCTCCTACGAGCAGTACTTC. Translating gives CASSVSRETGPSYEQYF.

This clone was recorded once. The gene calls are TRBV4-1 and TRBJ2-1, with TRBD2 matching 10 bases. Germline V gene data show CDR1 as MGHRA and CDR2 as YSYEKL. The CDR3 covers 18 residues. With V trimmed by 1 base and J by 6 bases, 12 bases remained unmatched. The CDR3 sequence: CASSQGPLISGGFNEQFF. The CDR3 DNA sequence: TGCGCCAGCAGCCAAGGCCCGCTTATTAGCGGGGGGTTCAATGAGCAGTTCTTC.

The rearrangement links TRBV29-1 to TRBJ2-2; D unresolved. Trimming pared 4 bases from V and 7 bases from J, leaving 10 bases between. Germline V CDR1 and CDR2: SQVTM, ANQGSEA. There are 12 residues in the CDR3. Here the CDR3 reads CSVGQPGGELFF. Here the CDR3 DNA reads TGCAGCGTTGGTCAACCAGGCGGGGAGCTGTTTTTT.

The chain uses TRBV15 and TRBJ1-2; TRBD1 agrees at 8 bases. V lost 3 bases and J lost 5; bases outside the gene matches: 17. Germline V gives CDR1 LNHNV, CDR2 YYDKDF (reference sequence). The CDR3 totals 18 residues. CDR3 loop: CATSSLQGAVGFNYGYTF. The CDR3 region has the DNA TGTGCCACCAGCAGTCTTCAGGGGGCAGTAGGATTTAATTATGGCTACACCTTC.

The J gene is TRBJ1-2, the V gene TRBV5-1, with 7 bases lining up with TRBD1. Germline lookup yields CDR1 SGHRS and CDR2 YFSETQ. The trim removed 2 bases at V and 5 bases at J, leaving 6 bases unmatched. This CDR3 spans 14 amino acids. Here the CDR3 reads CASSFRDSIYGYTF. Written as DNA, the CDR3 is TGCGCCAGCAGCTTCCGGGACAGCATTTATGGCTACACCTTC.

The J gene is TRBJ2-1, the V gene TRBV5-5; D is perhaps TRBD2 (6 bases). The germline V gene has CDR1 SGHKS and CDR2 YYEKEE (reference sequence). V lost 4 bases to trimming and J lost 6 bases, with 17 bases between them. The CDR3 has 15 residues. As DNA, the CDR3 is TGTGCCAGCAGCGCATTAGCCGGGGGATTCAATGAGCAGTTCTTC. Translating it yields CASSALAGGFNEQFF.

J is TRBJ2-2 and V is TRBV5-1; D not certain. The CDR3 contains 12 residues. CDR1 is SGHRS, CDR2 YFSETQ, per germline. Between the trimmed V and J ends, which lost 0 bases and 8 bases, there was a span of 5 bases. CDR3 loop: CASSLGQGELFF. CDR3 nucleotide sequence: TGCGCCAGCAGCTTGGGTCAGGGGGAGCTGTTTTTT. The complete variable domain, with remaining parts taken from reference TRBV5-1 and TRBJ2-2, reads KAGVTQTPRYLIKTRGQQVTLSCSPISGHRSVSWYQQTPGQGLQFLFEYFSETQRNKGNFPGRFSGRQFSNSRSEMNVSTLELGDSALYLCASSLGQGELFFGEGSRLTVL.

The chain joins TRBV18 to TRBJ1-5, with TRBD1 identical over 10 bases. The CDR3 length is 20 residues. Germline V CDR1 and CDR2: KGHSH, LQKENI. V lost 2 bases, J lost 2 bases, and 15 bases stayed unmatched. The chain's CDR3 is CASSPTTGQGVGRGNQPQHF. The CDR3 bases are TGTGCCAGCTCACCAACCACCGGACAGGGGGTCGGTAGGGGCAATCAGCCCCAGCATTTT.

The chain links TRBV6-5 to TRBJ2-7, with 10 bases matching TRBD2. Germline V gene sequence: CDR1 MNHEY, CDR2 SVGAGI. The CDR3 covers 14 residues. The J segment lost 2 bases and the V segment lost 6 bases, leaving 4 bases of the junction unmatched. The CDR3: CASSGLADTYEQYF. The CDR3 DNA reads TGTGCCAGCAGCGGACTAGCGGATACCTACGAGCAGTACTTC.

The V gene is TRBV6-6, the J gene TRBJ2-1; 8 nucleotides line up with TRBD2. V shed 8 bases and J 4 bases; nucleotides not matched to a gene: 1. The CDR3 loop spans 12 amino acids. Germline loops: CDR1 MNHNY, CDR2 SVGAGI (reference sequence). CDR3 DNA sequence: TGTGCCAGCCAGCGGGGGTACAATGAGCAGTTCTTC. It is translated as CASQRGYNEQFF.

The V call is TRBV6-5, the J call TRBJ2-7; D might be TRBD2 (5 bases). V was trimmed by 6 bases and J by 7 bases, leaving 13 bases between them. Germline assignment: CDR1 MNHEY and CDR2 SVGAGI. This CDR3 contains 12 residues. The CDR3 nucleotides are TGTGCCAGCAGGGCGGGTCCTGGGGAGCAGTACTTC. This encodes CASRAGPGEQYF.

This clone was detected only once. This chain joins TRBV10-3 and TRBJ1-5; D not certain. The V end was cut by 2 bases, the J end by 3 bases, with 8 bases between. This CDR3 has 14 amino acids. Germline assignment: CDR1 ENHRY and CDR2 SYGVKD. CDR3 in amino acids: CAISEASHNQPQHF. The CDR3 bases are TGTGCCATCAGTGAGGCGTCGCACAATCAGCCCCAGCATTTT.

The chain carries TRBV10-3 and TRBJ1-6, with 10 bases lining up with TRBD1. V dropped 6 bases and J dropped 7; count of bases not matched to a gene: 3. Germline-derived CDR1 and CDR2 are ENHRY and SYGVKD. The CDR3 has 14 amino acids. The CDR3 sequence: CAISPGQGNSPLHF. The CDR3 region has the DNA TGTGCCATCAGCCCGGGACAGGGGAATTCACCCCTCCACTTT.

This clone has a single count. The CDR3 DNA reads as TGTGCCAGCAGTCATCCGGGACAGGGGTTGGCTGAAGCTTTCTTT. Protein sequence: CASSHPGQGLAEAFF. The gene calls are TRBV2 and TRBJ1-1; the match to TRBD1 covers 10 bases. CDR3 length: 15 amino acids. Looked up from germline, CDR1 is SNHLY and CDR2 is FYNNEI. V was clipped by 5 bases and J by 6 bases; unmatched bases: 9.

This chain connects TRBV6-2 or TRBV6-3 to TRBJ1-1; the D gene is possibly TRBD1 (5 bases). Trimming left V 2 bases short and J 7 bases short, with 14 bases between. The length of the CDR3 is 14 residues. The germline V gene encodes CDR1 MNHEY and CDR2 SVGEGT. The CDR3 DNA is TGTGCCAGCAGTTACGGTGGGGCAGCAGTTGAAGCTTTCTTT. Its translation: CASSYGGAAVEAFF.

The chain carries TRBV30 and TRBJ1-1; weak D call: TRBD1 (5 bases). The germline V gene encodes CDR1 GTSNPN and CDR2 SVGIG (reference sequence). This CDR3 contains 13 residues. Trimming took off 0 bases at V and 8 bases at J, with 13 bases between the two ends. The CDR3 sequence is CAWSVLQGSEAFF. The CDR3 nucleotides read TGTGCCTGGAGTGTACTTCAGGGATCGGAAGCTTTCTTT.

The chain couples TRBV6-4 to TRBJ1-2; tentative D call: TRBD1 (5 bases). This CDR3 contains 14 residues. Germline CDR1 is MRHNA and CDR2 is SNTAGT. The V gene lost 3 bases and the J gene lost 1 base, with 9 bases spanning the gap. CDR3 sequence reads: CASSEGPHNYGYTF. For the CDR3, the DNA is TGTGCCAGCAGTGAGGGGCCTCATAACTATGGCTACACCTTC.

The gene calls are TRBV9 and TRBJ2-7; 12 bases line up with TRBD1. Germline V lookup: CDR1 SGDLS, CDR2 YYNGEE. The length of the CDR3 is 15 residues. The V segment lost 0 bases and the J segment 4 bases; nucleotides outside the gene matches: 2. CDR3 protein: CASSVGGQGAYEQYF. The DNA of the CDR3 is TGTGCCAGCAGCGTAGGGGGACAGGGGGCTTACGAGCAGTACTTC.

The rearrangement links TRBV3-1 (or the pseudogene TRBV3-2) to TRBJ2-2; D ambiguous. The CDR3 consists of 15 residues. Germline CDR1 reads LGHDT; CDR2 reads YNNKEL (reference sequence). Trimming pared 8 bases from V and 2 bases from J, leaving 15 bases between. CDR3 coding DNA: TGTGCCAGCCGTACTCACGGTTCTAACACCGGGGAGCTGTTTTTT. This translates into CASRTHGSNTGELFF.

The rearrangement links TRBV5-5 to TRBJ2-2; TRBD1 matches 7 bases. The germline V gene has CDR1 SGHKS and CDR2 YYEKEE (reference sequence). The CDR3 loop spans 16 amino acids. J was trimmed by 2 bases and V by 0 bases; bases with no gene match: 4. The CDR3 spells CASSLGGTANTGELFF. The CDR3 nucleotides read TGTGCCAGCAGCTTGGGTGGGACAGCCAACACCGGGGAGCTGTTTTTT. Together with reference TRBV5-5 and TRBJ2-2, the CDR3 gives the full variable domain: DAGVTQSPTHLIKTRGQQVTLRCSPISGHKSVSWYQQVLGQGPQFIFQYYEKEERGRGNFPDRFSARQFPNYSSELNVNALLLGDSALYLCASSLGGTANTGELFFGEGSRLTVL.

This clone was counted once. This chain connects TRBV5-1 to TRBJ2-1; possibly TRBD2 for D (6 bases). Germline-derived CDR1 and CDR2 are SGHRS and YFSETQ. The CDR3 extends over 16 amino acids. The V end was cut by 0 bases, the J end by 7 bases, with 17 bases between. CDR3: CASSLGGGTWGNEQFF. CDR3 coding DNA: TGCGCCAGCAGCTTGGGCGGAGGGACCTGGGGGAATGAGCAGTTCTTC. The complete variable domain, with remaining parts taken from reference TRBV5-1 and TRBJ2-1, reads KAGVTQTPRYLIKTRGQQVTLSCSPISGHRSVSWYQQTPGQGLQFLFEYFSETQRNKGNFPGRFSGRQFSNSRSEMNVSTLELGDSALYLCASSLGGGTWGNEQFFGPGTRLTVL.

The rearrangement links TRBV12-3 or TRBV12-4 to TRBJ1-1; 10 bases line up with TRBD1. Trimming cost V 5 bases and J 10 bases; bases outside gene matches: 4. This CDR3 has 12 residues. Written as DNA, the CDR3 is TGTGCCAGCAGTCCCCGGGACAGGGGAGCTTTCTTT. This sequence encodes CASSPRDRGAFF.